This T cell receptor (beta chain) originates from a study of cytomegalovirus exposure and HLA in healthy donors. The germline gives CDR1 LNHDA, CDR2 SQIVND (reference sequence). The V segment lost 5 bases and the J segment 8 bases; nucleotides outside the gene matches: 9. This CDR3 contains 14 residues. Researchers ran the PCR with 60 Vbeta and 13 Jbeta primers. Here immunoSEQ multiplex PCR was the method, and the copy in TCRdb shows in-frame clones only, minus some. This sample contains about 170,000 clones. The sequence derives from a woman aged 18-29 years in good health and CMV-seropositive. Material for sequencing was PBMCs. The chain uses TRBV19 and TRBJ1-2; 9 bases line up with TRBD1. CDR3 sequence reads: CASSVQGASEGYTF. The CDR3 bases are TGTGCCAGTAGTGTACAGGGGGCGAGTGAGGGCTACACCTTC. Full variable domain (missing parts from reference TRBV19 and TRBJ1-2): DGGITQSPKYLFRKEGQNVTLSCEQNLNHDAMYWYRQDPGQGLRLIYYSQIVNDFQKGDIAEGYSVSREKKESFPLTVTSAQKNPTAFYLCASSVQGASEGYTFGSGTRLTVV.